The rows below give T cell receptor beta chains drawn from one sample of a study of blood T cell repertoires in COVID-19. The repertoire was sequenced with immunoSEQ multiplex PCR; TCRdb's copy has only in-frame clones and lacks some. Of roughly 160,000 clones in the sample, around four fifths were seen once. The sequencing input was peripheral blood. Source of these receptors: a woman between 70 and 85 years old who had recovered from COVID-19. Each CDR3 is given with its conserved first and last residue. The D gene is left open where the match is weak. Clone size, where shown, is once, few, many, or a class for clones that have expanded.

.	TRBV19	TRBJ2-5	.	CASSIRGDSLIQETQYF	TGTGCCAGTAGTATTCGCGGGGACAGCCTAATCCAAGAGACCCAGTACTTC
.	TRBV28	TRBJ1-2	.	CASSLVTGVAGYTF	TGTGCCAGCAGTTTGGTGACAGGTGTTGCCGGCTACACCTTC
once	TRBV18	TRBJ2-1	.	CASSPGLGGPWGDEQFF	TGTGCCAGCTCACCAGGCTTGGGCGGCCCCTGGGGCGATGAGCAGTTCTTC
.	TRBV7-9	TRBJ1-1	.	CASSLLVGGNTEAFF	TGTGCCAGCAGCTTATTGGTGGGGGGTAACACTGAAGCTTTCTTT
.	TRBV5-1	TRBJ1-1	.	CASSTIGGWNTEAFF	TGCGCCAGCAGCACCATTGGAGGTTGGAACACTGAAGCTTTCTTT
.	TRBV6-1	TRBJ1-1	.	CASSEAGSDTEAFF	TGTGCCAGCAGTGAGGCGGGGTCGGACACTGAAGCTTTCTTT
.	TRBV5-4	TRBJ2-1	.	CASSLRNFGSYNEQFF	TGTGCCAGCAGCCTACGCAACTTCGGCTCCTACAATGAGCAGTTCTTC
few	TRBV5-6	TRBJ2-5	.	CASSLGSLGTQYF	TGTGCCAGCAGCTTGGGGAGCTTGGGGACCCAGTACTTC
.	TRBV10-3	TRBJ2-2	TRBD2	CAISRRGGDTGELFF	TGTGCCATCAGTAGGCGGGGAGGGGACACCGGGGAGCTGTTTTTT
.	TRBV5-1	TRBJ1-4	.	CASRPGQTATNEKLFF	TGCGCCAGCAGGCCGGGACAAACTGCAACTAATGAAAAACTGTTTTTT
.	TRBV5-1	TRBJ1-1	TRBD1	CASSLEDRAAMNTEAFF	TGCGCCAGCAGCTTGGAAGACAGGGCCGCTATGAACACTGAAGCTTTCTTT
.	TRBV5-1	TRBJ1-2	TRBD1	CASRPGTGYPYGYTF	TGCGCCAGCAGACCCGGGACAGGGTACCCCTATGGCTACACCTTC
.	TRBV5-1	TRBJ2-2	TRBD1	CASSPGQALTGELFF	TGCGCCAGCAGCCCTGGACAGGCCTTAACCGGGGAGCTGTTTTTT
.	TRBV27	TRBJ1-2	.	CASSSPYRYGYTF	TGTGCCAGCAGTTCCCCCTACCGCTATGGCTACACCTTC
.	TRBV7-3	TRBJ2-5	.	CASSLRGTHQETQYF	TGTGCCAGCAGCTTAAGGGGGACTCACCAAGAGACCCAGTACTTC